This is a list of T cell receptor beta chains from one sample in a study of T-cell reconstitution after alpha-beta-depleted transplantation in children. TCRdb called the PCR reads again in MiXCR, with one record for every CDR3 protein. The table has around 110,000 distinct CDR3 sequences, under 13% seen once. The sequencing here drew on PBMCs, taken before TCRalphabeta/CD19-depleted stem cell transplant. The receptors were gathered from a boy between 2 and 15 years old with acute lymphoblastic leukemia, due to receive a stem cell transplant. Each CDR3 is given with its conserved first and last residue. D genes are given only for firm matches. The size field is filled for only some rows; it gives once, few, many or a size class.

clone size: .
J gene: TRBJ1-1
V gene: TRBV20-1
D gene: .
CDR3 DNA: TGCAGTGCTAGTGCGGGGCCCCAACTGGGTTTTGAAGCTTTCTTT
CDR3 protein: CSASAGPQLGFEAFF

clone size: many
J gene: TRBJ2-7
V gene: TRBV4-1
D gene: TRBD1
CDR3 DNA: TGCGCCAGCAGCCAAGGAGGGACAGGCGTGGGGCAGTACTTC
CDR3 protein: CASSQGGTGVGQYF

clone size: few
J gene: TRBJ2-1
V gene: TRBV20-1
D gene: TRBD2
CDR3 DNA: TGCAGTGCTGGTACATTAGCGGGAGGAGTCGATGAGCAGTTCTTC
CDR3 protein: CSAGTLAGGVDEQFF

clone size: many
J gene: TRBJ2-1
V gene: TRBV5-6
D gene: .
CDR3 DNA: TGTGCCAGCAGTTTTCTAGCGCCCAGCTACAATGAGCAGTTCTTC
CDR3 protein: CASSFLAPSYNEQFF

clone size: .
J gene: TRBJ2-1
V gene: TRBV12-5
D gene: TRBD2
CDR3 DNA: TGTGCTAGTGGTATAGGGACTAGCGGACACAATGAGCAGTTCTTC
CDR3 protein: CASGIGTSGHNEQFF

clone size: few
J gene: TRBJ2-3
V gene: TRBV30
D gene: TRBD2
CDR3 DNA: TGTGCCTGGAGGAAAAGGCGACTAGCGCCCCGGGATACGCAGTATTTT
CDR3 protein: CAWRKRRLAPRDTQYF

clone size: .
J gene: TRBJ1-5
V gene: TRBV2
D gene: .
CDR3 DNA: TGTGCCAGCAGTGATCGAGGGCCTCGGAGGGGCAATCAGCCCCAGCATTTT
CDR3 protein: CASSDRGPRRGNQPQHF

clone size: many
J gene: TRBJ1-3
V gene: TRBV6-1
D gene: .
CDR3 DNA: TGTGCCAGCAGTGACAGGGACGGAAACACCATATATTTT
CDR3 protein: CASSDRDGNTIYF

clone size: few
J gene: TRBJ1-1
V gene: TRBV27
D gene: .
CDR3 DNA: TGTGCCAGCGCAAGGGGGGACACTGAAGCTTTCTTT
CDR3 protein: CASARGDTEAFF

clone size: few
J gene: TRBJ2-3
V gene: TRBV7-9
D gene: .
CDR3 DNA: TGTGCCAGCAGCCCCCGTTTGGTAGCGCAGATCACAGATACGCAGTATTTT
CDR3 protein: CASSPRLVAQITDTQYF

clone size: many
J gene: TRBJ2-7
V gene: TRBV6-5
D gene: TRBD2
CDR3 DNA: TGTGCCAGCAGTTTATCTAGCGGGATCGGCGACGAGCAGTACTTC
CDR3 protein: CASSLSSGIGDEQYF

clone size: many
J gene: TRBJ1-3
V gene: TRBV6-5
D gene: TRBD1
CDR3 DNA: TGTGCCAGCAGTTACTCCCCAGGGGGTATCTCTGGAAACACCATATATTTT
CDR3 protein: CASSYSPGGISGNTIYF

clone size: .
J gene: TRBJ2-4
V gene: TRBV5-1
D gene: TRBD1
CDR3 DNA: TGCGCCAGCAGACCTGGACAGGGGGTGCCACTAGCCAAAAACATTCAGTACTTC
CDR3 protein: CASRPGQGVPLAKNIQYF

clone size: .
J gene: TRBJ1-1
V gene: TRBV12-3/TRBV12-4
D gene: .
CDR3 DNA: TGTGCCAGCAGTTGGGGGGGAGGGACTGAAGCTTTCTTT
CDR3 protein: CASSWGGGTEAFF

clone size: .
J gene: TRBJ2-2
V gene: TRBV7-7
D gene: .
CDR3 DNA: TGTGCCAGCAGCTTAGGGCGGACGGACACCGGGGAGCTGTTTTTT
CDR3 protein: CASSLGRTDTGELFF

clone size: many
J gene: TRBJ2-7
V gene: TRBV11-2
D gene: TRBD2
CDR3 DNA: TGTGCCAGCACTCGGACTAGCAGTAACGAGCAGTACTTC
CDR3 protein: CASTRTSSNEQYF

clone size: .
J gene: TRBJ1-1
V gene: TRBV3-1
D gene: TRBD1
CDR3 DNA: TGTGCCAGCAGCCTGGGGACAGGACACACTGAAGCTTTCTTT
CDR3 protein: CASSLGTGHTEAFF

clone size: .
J gene: TRBJ1-2
V gene: TRBV6-1
D gene: .
CDR3 DNA: TGTGCCACCTTCTCCCAGGGGAGGTATGGCTACACCTTC
CDR3 protein: CATFSQGRYGYTF

clone size: many
J gene: TRBJ2-3
V gene: TRBV9
D gene: TRBD2
CDR3 DNA: TGTGCCAGCAGCGCTAGCGGGAGGTTCACAGATACGCAGTATTTT
CDR3 protein: CASSASGRFTDTQYF

clone size: .
J gene: TRBJ2-2
V gene: TRBV30
D gene: .
CDR3 DNA: TGTGCCTGGAGTCCCATCGGACAACTAACCGGGGAGCTGTTTTTT
CDR3 protein: CAWSPIGQLTGELFF

clone size: .
J gene: TRBJ2-4
V gene: TRBV7-9
D gene: TRBD1
CDR3 DNA: TGTGCCAGCAGCGTCTTACAGGGGGTAAAAAACATTCAGTACTTC
CDR3 protein: CASSVLQGVKNIQYF

clone size: .
J gene: TRBJ2-1
V gene: TRBV7-8
D gene: .
CDR3 DNA: TGTGCCAGCCGGGCGTCCTACAATGAGCAGTTCTTC
CDR3 protein: CASRASYNEQFF

clone size: few
J gene: TRBJ2-5
V gene: TRBV3-1
D gene: .
CDR3 DNA: TGTGCCAGCAGCCATTTAGAGACCCAGTACTTC
CDR3 protein: CASSHLETQYF

clone size: .
J gene: TRBJ1-1
V gene: TRBV7-9
D gene: .
CDR3 DNA: TGTGCCAGCAGTTCGGCAACTCCAGGGGTTAGCACTGAAGCTTTCTTT
CDR3 protein: CASSSATPGVSTEAFF

clone size: many
J gene: TRBJ1-6
V gene: TRBV6-1
D gene: .
CDR3 DNA: TGTGCCAGCACCCTAAATGTCGGGAATTCACCCCTCCACTTT
CDR3 protein: CASTLNVGNSPLHF

clone size: few
J gene: TRBJ2-1
V gene: TRBV4-2
D gene: .
CDR3 DNA: TGTGCCAGCAGCCAACCCACGGGAGCCACCTACAATGAGCAGTTCTTC
CDR3 protein: CASSQPTGATYNEQFF

clone size: .
J gene: TRBJ1-3
V gene: TRBV20-1
D gene: .
CDR3 DNA: TGCAGTGCTAGAAAGGGGGGCAACTCTGGAAACACCATATATTTT
CDR3 protein: CSARKGGNSGNTIYF

clone size: few
J gene: TRBJ2-5
V gene: TRBV9
D gene: .
CDR3 DNA: TGTGCCAGCAGCGGAACGGGCGGGTTGGAGACCCAGTACTTC
CDR3 protein: CASSGTGGLETQYF

clone size: few
J gene: TRBJ2-3
V gene: TRBV24-1
D gene: TRBD1
CDR3 DNA: TGTGCCACCAGTGATGCGACAGGGCCTAGCACAGATACGCAGTATTTT
CDR3 protein: CATSDATGPSTDTQYF